The entry below gives a single TCR beta chain sequence along with its context. This likely comes from a read error, as the CDR3 has no conserved phenylalanine or tryptophan at its end. This entry comes from a study of tumor-infiltrating lymphocytes in primary liver carcinoma. With a constant-region primer, TCR beta cDNA was made from around 530 ng of total RNA. Modified slightly, ARM-PCR produced TCR beta libraries over three nested multiplex PCR rounds. TRBV1-TRBV30 forward primers paired with a C-beta reverse primer drove the first two PCR rounds, approximately 11 cycles each. One entry per CDR3 protein results from TCRdb running MiXCR on the multiplex PCR reads. The sample consists of around 100,000 distinct CDR3 sequences, around two thirds of them appearing once. Both RNA and DNA were isolated together from around 20-30 mg of bulk tissue that had not been sorted. The CDR3 is made up of 16 amino acids. Germline CDR1 LGHNT, CDR2 FRNRAP. V trimming: 6 bases; J trimming: 7 bases; junction bases outside the gene matches: 10.

The genes are TRBV12-5 and TRBJ2-1, with 12 bases identical to TRBD1. The origin of this receptor is a woman aged 55-70 years with primary liver carcinoma and hepatitis B virus infection. Sequenced material: liver tumor tissue from sampling region 2. The subset: tumor region T2, inferior pole. CDR3 in amino acids: CASGQGQGALGNEQFS. The DNA for the CDR3 is TGTGCTAGTGGGCAGGGACAGGGGGCCCTCGGTAATGAGCAGTTCTCC.